This T cell receptor (beta chain) was sequenced in a study of cytomegalovirus exposure and HLA in healthy donors. This CDR3 has 14 residues. V lost 4 bases and J lost 5, with 12 bases in between. CDR1 KGHSH and CDR2 LQKENI come from the germline V gene. With 60 Vbeta and 13 Jbeta primers, the PCR was carried out. Assay: immunoSEQ multiplex PCR; the TCRdb copy retains only in-frame clones and omits some. The sample yields 200,000 to 250,000 clones, 82% seen once. With regard to this clone: Antigen: not known.

Study-wide points: In a later analysis, productive TCRs from donors in an Asian-associated ancestry cluster reportedly carried fewer N-insertions than the cohort mean. The authors confirmed in vitro that a few CMV-associated chains were specific for CMV antigens.

This clonotype originated in a woman aged 40 to 49 in good health and CMV-seropositive. Sequencing was done on a sample of PBMCs. The chain recombines TRBV18 with TRBJ2-1; no clear D gene. CDR3 protein: CASSQIELHNEQFF. DNA for the CDR3: TGTGCCAGCTCACAAATTGAGCTCCACAATGAGCAGTTCTTC.